Only a few counts were recorded for the clone carrying this T cell receptor (beta chain). Antigen specificity is unknown. This CDR3 is 12 amino acids long. The V end was cut by 3 bases, the J end by 4 bases, with 6 bases between. This sample is part of a study of T-cell memory formation after mild COVID-19. Study details: Largely donor-specific TCR clusters were found.

TCRdb called the 5' RACE reads again in MiXCR, with one record for every CDR3 protein. The sample includes about 620,000 distinct CDR3 sequences, 15% to 20% of them seen just once. General study points: Specificity for SARS-CoV-2 was not confirmed among the second-wave clones peaking on day 37. Clones contracting across day 15 to 85 had a balanced CD4/CD8 profile; later expanding clones leaned CD4+.

This chain uses TRBV12-3 or TRBV12-4 with TRBJ1-2; D is ambiguous. The source is an adult woman who had mild COVID-19 (a few samples of this study predate the infection). Cell type and time point are not known. Sequenced sample: PBMCs or a T cell subset sorted from them (not recorded which). CDR3 protein: CASSFQIYGYTF. In nucleotides, the CDR3 is TGTGCCAGCAGTTTCCAGATCTATGGCTACACCTTC.